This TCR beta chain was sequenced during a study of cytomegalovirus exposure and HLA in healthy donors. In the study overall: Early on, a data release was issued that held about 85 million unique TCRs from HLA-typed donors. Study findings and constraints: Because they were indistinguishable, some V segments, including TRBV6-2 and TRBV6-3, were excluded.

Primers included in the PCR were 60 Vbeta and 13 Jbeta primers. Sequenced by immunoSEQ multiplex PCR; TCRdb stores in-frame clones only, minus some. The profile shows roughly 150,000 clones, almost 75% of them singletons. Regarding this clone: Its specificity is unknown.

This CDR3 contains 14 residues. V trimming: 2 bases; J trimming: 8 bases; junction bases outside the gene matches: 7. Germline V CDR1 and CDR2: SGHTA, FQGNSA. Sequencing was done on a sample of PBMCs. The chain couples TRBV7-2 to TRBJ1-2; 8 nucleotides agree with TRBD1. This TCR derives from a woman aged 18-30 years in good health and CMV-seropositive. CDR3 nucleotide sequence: TGTGCCAGCAGCTTAAGGGACAGGCAGGGGGGCTACACCTTC. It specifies CASSLRDRQGGYTF.